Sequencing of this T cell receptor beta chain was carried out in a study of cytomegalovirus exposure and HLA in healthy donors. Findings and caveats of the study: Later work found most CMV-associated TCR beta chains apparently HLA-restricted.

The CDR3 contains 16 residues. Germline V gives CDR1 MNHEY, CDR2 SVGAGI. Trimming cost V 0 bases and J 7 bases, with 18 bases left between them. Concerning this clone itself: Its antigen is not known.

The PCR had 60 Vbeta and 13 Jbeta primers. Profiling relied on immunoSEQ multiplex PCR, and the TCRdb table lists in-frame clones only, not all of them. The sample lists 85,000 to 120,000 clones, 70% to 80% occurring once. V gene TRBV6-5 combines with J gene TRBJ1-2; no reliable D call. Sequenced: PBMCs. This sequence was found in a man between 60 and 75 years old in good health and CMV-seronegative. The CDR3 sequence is CASSYSKLGLGVGYTF. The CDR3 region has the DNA TGTGCCAGCAGTTACTCGAAATTGGGATTGGGAGTTGGCTACACCTTC.